The rows below give T cell receptor beta chains drawn from one sample of a study of T-cell reconstitution after alpha-beta-depleted transplantation in children. In TCRdb, the PCR reads were re-called with MiXCR into one record per CDR3 protein. The data hold roughly 500,000 distinct CDR3 sequences, with roughly an eighth observed a single time. The specimen was PBMCs from the stem cell graft donor, collected from the stem cell graft. These receptors were obtained from a human donor who donated a stem cell graft to a child with combined immunodeficiency. Each CDR3 is given with its conserved first and last residue. Each record gives: V gene, D gene, clone size, J gene, CDR3 protein, CDR3 DNA. D genes are given only for firm matches. A clone size is listed for some rows: how often the clone was seen (once, few, many), or a class if it is expanded.

TRBV12-3/TRBV12-4,-,many,TRBJ1-5,CASSLFLAVNQPQHF,TGTGCCAGCAGTTTATTTCTGGCAGTTAATCAGCCCCAGCATTTT
TRBV6-2/TRBV6-3,-,-,TRBJ2-5,CASSQWAFGDSKETQYF,TGTGCCAGCAGCCAATGGGCGTTTGGAGACTCAAAGGAGACCCAGTACTTC
TRBV6-2/TRBV6-3,-,-,TRBJ1-1,CASSYGQKGNTEAFF,TGTGCCAGCAGTTATGGACAAAAAGGGAACACTGAAGCTTTCTTT
TRBV12-3/TRBV12-4,-,-,TRBJ2-3,CASSLARPSSTDTQYF,TGTGCCAGCAGTTTAGCCAGGCCTTCTAGCACAGATACGCAGTATTTT
TRBV19,-,-,TRBJ1-1,CASSIVVTTEAFF,TGTGCCAGTAGTATAGTGGTCACCACTGAAGCTTTCTTT
TRBV5-1,-,-,TRBJ1-1,CASSFNLGTHLGTEAFF,TGCGCCAGCAGCTTTAACCTCGGGACCCACCTAGGCACTGAAGCTTTCTTT
TRBV5-1,TRBD1,-,TRBJ1-4,CASRGQGATNEKLFF,TGCGCCAGCAGGGGACAGGGGGCCACTAATGAAAAACTGTTTTTT
TRBV12-3/TRBV12-4,-,many,TRBJ2-2,CASSLPGRNTGELFF,TGTGCCAGCAGTTTACCGGGGAGGAACACCGGGGAGCTGTTTTTT
TRBV5-6,-,-,TRBJ2-3,CASSYRQTDTQYF,TGTGCCAGCAGCTACCGACAGACAGATACGCAGTATTTT
TRBV2,TRBD2,-,TRBJ2-5,CASSEPLIGLAGVETQYF,TGTGCCAGCAGTGAACCCCTGATTGGACTAGCGGGAGTAGAGACCCAGTACTTC
TRBV6-5,-,few,TRBJ2-5,CASSWARTETQYF,TGTGCCAGCAGTTGGGCCCGAACCGAGACCCAGTACTTC
TRBV10-3,TRBD1,few,TRBJ1-1,CAINDRVDTEAFF,TGTGCCATCAACGACAGGGTGGACACTGAAGCTTTCTTT
TRBV12-3/TRBV12-4,-,many,TRBJ1-1,CASSPWDLNTEAFF,TGTGCCAGCAGTCCCTGGGACCTAAACACTGAAGCTTTCTTT
TRBV18,-,few,TRBJ2-1,CASSPLVPRRNEQFF,TGTGCCAGCTCACCATTGGTTCCTCGGAGGAATGAGCAGTTCTTC
TRBV24-1,-,-,TRBJ2-1,CATSDFLVGSSYNEQFF,TGTGCCACCAGTGATTTCTTAGTGGGGAGCTCCTACAATGAGCAGTTCTTC
TRBV20-1,TRBD2,few,TRBJ2-1,CSARAPRGLAEIPSYNEQFF,TGCAGTGCTAGGGCCCCTAGGGGACTAGCGGAGATCCCCTCCTACAATGAGCAGTTCTTC
TRBV24-1,TRBD2,-,TRBJ2-1,CATRERAGLAGDNEQFF,TGTGCCACCAGGGAGCGAGCGGGACTAGCGGGGGACAATGAGCAGTTCTTC
TRBV6-5,TRBD2,few,TRBJ2-4,CASSYSGLAGGKNIQYF,TGTGCCAGCAGTTACTCGGGGCTAGCGGGTGGCAAAAACATTCAGTACTTC
TRBV4-1,-,few,TRBJ1-4,CASSQVAGQLATNEKLFF,TGCGCCAGCAGCCAAGTAGCCGGGCAGCTTGCAACTAATGAAAAACTGTTTTTT
TRBV28,TRBD2,-,TRBJ2-3,CASSFLVGGGRTDTQYF,TGTGCCAGCAGTTTTTTGGTAGGCGGGGGGCGCACAGATACGCAGTATTTT
TRBV20-1,TRBD1,-,TRBJ1-2,CSARQGSNYGYTF,TGCAGTGCCCGACAGGGATCAAACTATGGCTACACCTTC
TRBV30,TRBD2,few,TRBJ2-1,CAWSVLAGGMDEQFF,TGTGCCTGGAGTGTACTAGCGGGAGGGATGGACGAGCAGTTCTTC
TRBV6-2/TRBV6-3,-,-,TRBJ1-5,CASHRTGPNQPQHF,TGTGCCAGCCATAGAACAGGGCCTAATCAGCCCCAGCATTTT